Listed below are T cell receptor beta chains from one sample, sequenced in a study of blood T cell repertoires in COVID-19. TCRdb's table, derived via immunoSEQ multiplex PCR, lists solely in-frame clones and lacks some. The sample yields approximately 62,000 clones, approximately 73% seen once. The sample comprised peripheral blood. The receptors here all came from a woman in her forties or fifties with active or convalescent COVID-19. The CDR3 runs from the conserved cysteine through the conserved F or W. A D gene is named only where the DNA matches it firmly. Size tells how often a clone was seen (once, few, many) or the class of an expanded clone, and some rows leave it out.

few	TRBV27	TRBJ1-4	NA	CASSSGGYTNEKLFF	TGTGCCAGCAGCTCGGGGGGTTATACTAATGAAAAACTGTTTTTT
NA	TRBV25-1	TRBJ1-4	TRBD1	CASSVENRGRRKLFF	TGTGCCAGCAGTGTTGAGAACAGGGGGCGTAGAAAACTGTTTTTT
few	TRBV19	TRBJ1-1	NA	CASSSSLFEAFF	TGTGCCAGTAGTTCCAGTTTATTTGAAGCTTTCTTT
NA	TRBV6-6	TRBJ2-1	TRBD2	CASGGGLNNEQFF	TGTGCCAGCGGGGGAGGGCTCAACAATGAGCAGTTCTTC
NA	TRBV18	TRBJ1-2	TRBD1	CASSPEQGSGYTF	TGTGCCAGCTCACCGGAACAGGGGTCTGGCTACACCTTC
NA	TRBV20-1	TRBJ2-3	TRBD2	CSASGGAGGTDTQYF	TGCAGTGCTAGTGGTGGGGCGGGAGGCACAGATACGCAGTATTTT
NA	TRBV6-5	TRBJ2-3	NA	CASSLRQFSTDTQYF	TGTGCCAGCAGTCTCAGACAGTTCAGCACAGATACGCAGTATTTT
NA	TRBV5-6	TRBJ1-2	TRBD1	CASSSSGTGPYGYTF	TGTGCCAGCAGCTCCTCCGGGACAGGGCCCTATGGCTACACCTTC
once	TRBV2	TRBJ1-1	NA	CASSDPPQGLNTEAFF	TGTGCCAGCAGTGACCCCCCCCAGGGATTGAACACTGAAGCTTTCTTT
few	TRBV4-3	TRBJ2-2	NA	CASSQGGGSANTGELFF	TGCGCCAGCAGCCAAGGTGGTGGGAGTGCGAACACCGGGGAGCTGTTTTTT
NA	TRBV6-1	TRBJ2-7	NA	CASSAPTEGSGYEQYF	TGTGCCAGCAGTGCCCCTACGGAGGGGTCTGGCTACGAGCAGTACTTC
NA	TRBV30	TRBJ1-1	NA	CAWSVNMNTEAFF	TGTGCCTGGAGTGTCAACATGAACACTGAAGCTTTCTTT
NA	TRBV3-1/TRBV3-2	TRBJ2-1	NA	CASSRQAPNEQFF	TGTGCCAGCAGCCGACAGGCCCCCAATGAGCAGTTCTTC
NA	TRBV7-2	TRBJ1-2	NA	CASSLSLRERGLYGYTF	TGTGCCAGCAGCTTATCTTTGAGGGAGAGAGGTCTCTATGGCTACACCTTC
NA	TRBV11-2	TRBJ2-1	NA	CASSRGPSQFF	TGTGCCAGCAGCCGCGGGCCATCGCAGTTCTTC
NA	TRBV7-3	TRBJ2-5	NA	CASSPVGGRETQYF	TGTGCCAGCAGCCCCGTTGGGGGGAGGGAGACCCAGTACTTC
NA	TRBV25-1	TRBJ2-2	TRBD2	CASHGLAGAGTGELFF	TGTGCCAGCCACGGACTAGCGGGAGCGGGCACCGGGGAGCTGTTTTTT
NA	TRBV12-5	TRBJ1-4	TRBD1	CASGPGTALEEKLFF	TGTGCTAGTGGACCCGGGACAGCCCTGGAGGAAAAACTGTTTTTT
NA	TRBV10-3	TRBJ2-5	NA	CAISTPGVAETQYF	TGTGCCATCAGCACGCCAGGGGTGGCGGAGACCCAGTACTTC
NA	TRBV5-1	TRBJ1-1	NA	CASSLGAEGEAFF	TGCGCCAGCAGCTTGGGGGCTGAGGGTGAAGCTTTCTTT
NA	TRBV6-2/TRBV6-3	TRBJ2-7	NA	CASSYSAIYEQYF	TGTGCCAGCAGTTACTCCGCTATCTACGAGCAGTACTTC
NA	TRBV20-1	TRBJ2-3	TRBD2	CSASRVAGGSADTQYF	TGCAGTGCTAGTCGGGTAGCGGGAGGTTCGGCAGATACGCAGTATTTT
NA	TRBV19	TRBJ2-2	NA	CASSIGVNTGELFF	TGTGCCAGTAGTATCGGGGTGAACACCGGGGAGCTGTTTTTT
few	TRBV15	TRBJ2-6	TRBD2	CATSRDTASGRVSSGANVLTF	TGTGCCACCAGCAGAGATACGGCTAGCGGGAGGGTTAGCTCTGGGGCCAACGTCCTGACTTTC
NA	TRBV19	TRBJ2-1	NA	CASSATPGLRYSYNEQFF	TGTGCCAGTAGTGCCACACCGGGACTGCGATACTCCTACAATGAGCAGTTCTTC
NA	TRBV3-1/TRBV3-2	TRBJ1-1	NA	CASSRQGTTEAFF	TGTGCCAGCAGCCGGCAGGGGACGACTGAAGCTTTCTTT
NA	TRBV19	TRBJ2-3	NA	CASSIGLDTSLQYF	TGTGCCAGTAGTATAGGGTTGGACACCTCACTTCAGTATTTT
NA	TRBV19	TRBJ2-1	TRBD2	CARCPGGASNEQFF	TGTGCCCGATGCCCGGGGGGGGCGAGCAATGAGCAGTTCTTC
NA	TRBV5-1	TRBJ1-3	NA	CASSRDWSSGNTIYF	TGCGCCAGCAGCAGGGACTGGAGCTCTGGAAACACCATATATTTT
NA	TRBV5-1	TRBJ2-4	NA	CASSLSAGAAKNIQYF	TGCGCCAGCAGCTTGAGTGCAGGGGCGGCCAAAAACATTCAGTACTTC
NA	TRBV4-3	TRBJ2-3	TRBD2	CASSQDERLAGDTQYF	TGCGCCAGCAGCCAAGATGAGAGGCTAGCGGGAGATACGCAGTATTTT
NA	TRBV10-3	TRBJ2-1	NA	CAISKDSQDEQFF	TGTGCCATCAGCAAAGACAGTCAGGATGAGCAGTTCTTC
NA	TRBV30	TRBJ2-7	TRBD2	CAFSGTRYEQYF	TGTGCCTTTAGCGGGACTCGCTACGAGCAGTACTTC
NA	TRBV18	TRBJ2-3	TRBD2	CASSQGSGRTDTQYF	TGTGCCAGCTCGCAAGGGAGCGGGAGGACCGATACGCAGTATTTT
NA	TRBV11-2	TRBJ2-7	TRBD2	CASSVSGSKAYEQYF	TGTGCCAGCAGCGTTAGCGGGAGCAAGGCCTACGAGCAGTACTTC
few	TRBV27	TRBJ1-1	NA	CASSLYRNTEAFF	TGTGCCAGCAGTTTATACAGGAACACTGAAGCTTTCTTT
NA	TRBV2	TRBJ1-3	NA	CASSLLIQGPSGNTIYF	TGTGCCAGCAGTCTTCTCATACAGGGCCCCTCTGGAAACACCATATATTTT
NA	TRBV7-8	TRBJ1-2	NA	CASSVRGKDGYTF	TGTGCCAGCAGCGTCAGGGGAAAAGATGGCTACACCTTC
NA	TRBV14	TRBJ1-4	TRBD1	CASSPTGGREKLFF	TGTGCCAGCAGCCCTACAGGGGGACGAGAAAAACTGTTTTTT
NA	TRBV10-2	TRBJ2-2	TRBD2	CARRGTSGFSPNTGELFF	TGCGCCAGGAGGGGGACTAGCGGTTTTAGCCCCAACACCGGGGAGCTGTTTTTT
NA	TRBV27	TRBJ1-5	NA	CASRQAAGGPQHF	TGTGCCAGCAGACAGGCGGCCGGGGGGCCCCAGCATTTT
NA	TRBV7-2	TRBJ2-1	NA	CASSSQAYNEQFF	TGTGCCAGCAGCAGTCAGGCGTACAATGAGCAGTTCTTC
NA	TRBV7-2	TRBJ2-4	NA	CASSLSSGEGIQYF	TGTGCCAGCAGCTTAAGCAGCGGAGAGGGCATTCAGTACTTC
NA	TRBV10-3	TRBJ2-2	TRBD2	CAIFSGSNTGELFF	TGTGCCATCTTCAGCGGGAGCAACACCGGGGAGCTGTTTTTT
NA	TRBV5-1	TRBJ1-1	TRBD1	CASSPTGDMWNTEAFF	TGCGCCAGCAGCCCGACAGGGGACATGTGGAACACTGAAGCTTTCTTT
NA	TRBV4-3	TRBJ1-4	TRBD1	CASSQGDRGLGEKLFF	TGCGCCAGCAGCCAAGGGGACAGGGGGCTCGGTGAAAAACTGTTTTTT
NA	TRBV6-1	TRBJ1-5	NA	CASSEAGPGPQHF	TGTGCCAGCAGTGAGGCAGGGCCTGGGCCCCAGCATTTT
NA	TRBV19	TRBJ1-1	NA	CASEARVNTEAFF	TGTGCCAGCGAAGCTCGGGTGAACACTGAAGCTTTCTTT
NA	TRBV9	TRBJ2-5	TRBD2	CASSVGLAGGGETQYF	TGTGCCAGCAGCGTCGGACTAGCGGGAGGGGGAGAGACCCAGTACTTC
few	TRBV6-4	TRBJ1-2	NA	CASTRVIPPNYGYTF	TGTGCCAGCACCCGGGTCATACCCCCTAACTATGGCTACACCTTC
NA	TRBV4-3	TRBJ1-2	NA	CASSQGVGGANYGYTF	TGCGCCAGCAGCCAAGGGGTGGGAGGGGCCAACTATGGCTACACCTTC
NA	TRBV5-5	TRBJ1-5	NA	CASSLRAGYSNQPQHF	TGTGCCAGCAGCTTGAGGGCAGGGTATAGCAATCAGCCCCAGCATTTT